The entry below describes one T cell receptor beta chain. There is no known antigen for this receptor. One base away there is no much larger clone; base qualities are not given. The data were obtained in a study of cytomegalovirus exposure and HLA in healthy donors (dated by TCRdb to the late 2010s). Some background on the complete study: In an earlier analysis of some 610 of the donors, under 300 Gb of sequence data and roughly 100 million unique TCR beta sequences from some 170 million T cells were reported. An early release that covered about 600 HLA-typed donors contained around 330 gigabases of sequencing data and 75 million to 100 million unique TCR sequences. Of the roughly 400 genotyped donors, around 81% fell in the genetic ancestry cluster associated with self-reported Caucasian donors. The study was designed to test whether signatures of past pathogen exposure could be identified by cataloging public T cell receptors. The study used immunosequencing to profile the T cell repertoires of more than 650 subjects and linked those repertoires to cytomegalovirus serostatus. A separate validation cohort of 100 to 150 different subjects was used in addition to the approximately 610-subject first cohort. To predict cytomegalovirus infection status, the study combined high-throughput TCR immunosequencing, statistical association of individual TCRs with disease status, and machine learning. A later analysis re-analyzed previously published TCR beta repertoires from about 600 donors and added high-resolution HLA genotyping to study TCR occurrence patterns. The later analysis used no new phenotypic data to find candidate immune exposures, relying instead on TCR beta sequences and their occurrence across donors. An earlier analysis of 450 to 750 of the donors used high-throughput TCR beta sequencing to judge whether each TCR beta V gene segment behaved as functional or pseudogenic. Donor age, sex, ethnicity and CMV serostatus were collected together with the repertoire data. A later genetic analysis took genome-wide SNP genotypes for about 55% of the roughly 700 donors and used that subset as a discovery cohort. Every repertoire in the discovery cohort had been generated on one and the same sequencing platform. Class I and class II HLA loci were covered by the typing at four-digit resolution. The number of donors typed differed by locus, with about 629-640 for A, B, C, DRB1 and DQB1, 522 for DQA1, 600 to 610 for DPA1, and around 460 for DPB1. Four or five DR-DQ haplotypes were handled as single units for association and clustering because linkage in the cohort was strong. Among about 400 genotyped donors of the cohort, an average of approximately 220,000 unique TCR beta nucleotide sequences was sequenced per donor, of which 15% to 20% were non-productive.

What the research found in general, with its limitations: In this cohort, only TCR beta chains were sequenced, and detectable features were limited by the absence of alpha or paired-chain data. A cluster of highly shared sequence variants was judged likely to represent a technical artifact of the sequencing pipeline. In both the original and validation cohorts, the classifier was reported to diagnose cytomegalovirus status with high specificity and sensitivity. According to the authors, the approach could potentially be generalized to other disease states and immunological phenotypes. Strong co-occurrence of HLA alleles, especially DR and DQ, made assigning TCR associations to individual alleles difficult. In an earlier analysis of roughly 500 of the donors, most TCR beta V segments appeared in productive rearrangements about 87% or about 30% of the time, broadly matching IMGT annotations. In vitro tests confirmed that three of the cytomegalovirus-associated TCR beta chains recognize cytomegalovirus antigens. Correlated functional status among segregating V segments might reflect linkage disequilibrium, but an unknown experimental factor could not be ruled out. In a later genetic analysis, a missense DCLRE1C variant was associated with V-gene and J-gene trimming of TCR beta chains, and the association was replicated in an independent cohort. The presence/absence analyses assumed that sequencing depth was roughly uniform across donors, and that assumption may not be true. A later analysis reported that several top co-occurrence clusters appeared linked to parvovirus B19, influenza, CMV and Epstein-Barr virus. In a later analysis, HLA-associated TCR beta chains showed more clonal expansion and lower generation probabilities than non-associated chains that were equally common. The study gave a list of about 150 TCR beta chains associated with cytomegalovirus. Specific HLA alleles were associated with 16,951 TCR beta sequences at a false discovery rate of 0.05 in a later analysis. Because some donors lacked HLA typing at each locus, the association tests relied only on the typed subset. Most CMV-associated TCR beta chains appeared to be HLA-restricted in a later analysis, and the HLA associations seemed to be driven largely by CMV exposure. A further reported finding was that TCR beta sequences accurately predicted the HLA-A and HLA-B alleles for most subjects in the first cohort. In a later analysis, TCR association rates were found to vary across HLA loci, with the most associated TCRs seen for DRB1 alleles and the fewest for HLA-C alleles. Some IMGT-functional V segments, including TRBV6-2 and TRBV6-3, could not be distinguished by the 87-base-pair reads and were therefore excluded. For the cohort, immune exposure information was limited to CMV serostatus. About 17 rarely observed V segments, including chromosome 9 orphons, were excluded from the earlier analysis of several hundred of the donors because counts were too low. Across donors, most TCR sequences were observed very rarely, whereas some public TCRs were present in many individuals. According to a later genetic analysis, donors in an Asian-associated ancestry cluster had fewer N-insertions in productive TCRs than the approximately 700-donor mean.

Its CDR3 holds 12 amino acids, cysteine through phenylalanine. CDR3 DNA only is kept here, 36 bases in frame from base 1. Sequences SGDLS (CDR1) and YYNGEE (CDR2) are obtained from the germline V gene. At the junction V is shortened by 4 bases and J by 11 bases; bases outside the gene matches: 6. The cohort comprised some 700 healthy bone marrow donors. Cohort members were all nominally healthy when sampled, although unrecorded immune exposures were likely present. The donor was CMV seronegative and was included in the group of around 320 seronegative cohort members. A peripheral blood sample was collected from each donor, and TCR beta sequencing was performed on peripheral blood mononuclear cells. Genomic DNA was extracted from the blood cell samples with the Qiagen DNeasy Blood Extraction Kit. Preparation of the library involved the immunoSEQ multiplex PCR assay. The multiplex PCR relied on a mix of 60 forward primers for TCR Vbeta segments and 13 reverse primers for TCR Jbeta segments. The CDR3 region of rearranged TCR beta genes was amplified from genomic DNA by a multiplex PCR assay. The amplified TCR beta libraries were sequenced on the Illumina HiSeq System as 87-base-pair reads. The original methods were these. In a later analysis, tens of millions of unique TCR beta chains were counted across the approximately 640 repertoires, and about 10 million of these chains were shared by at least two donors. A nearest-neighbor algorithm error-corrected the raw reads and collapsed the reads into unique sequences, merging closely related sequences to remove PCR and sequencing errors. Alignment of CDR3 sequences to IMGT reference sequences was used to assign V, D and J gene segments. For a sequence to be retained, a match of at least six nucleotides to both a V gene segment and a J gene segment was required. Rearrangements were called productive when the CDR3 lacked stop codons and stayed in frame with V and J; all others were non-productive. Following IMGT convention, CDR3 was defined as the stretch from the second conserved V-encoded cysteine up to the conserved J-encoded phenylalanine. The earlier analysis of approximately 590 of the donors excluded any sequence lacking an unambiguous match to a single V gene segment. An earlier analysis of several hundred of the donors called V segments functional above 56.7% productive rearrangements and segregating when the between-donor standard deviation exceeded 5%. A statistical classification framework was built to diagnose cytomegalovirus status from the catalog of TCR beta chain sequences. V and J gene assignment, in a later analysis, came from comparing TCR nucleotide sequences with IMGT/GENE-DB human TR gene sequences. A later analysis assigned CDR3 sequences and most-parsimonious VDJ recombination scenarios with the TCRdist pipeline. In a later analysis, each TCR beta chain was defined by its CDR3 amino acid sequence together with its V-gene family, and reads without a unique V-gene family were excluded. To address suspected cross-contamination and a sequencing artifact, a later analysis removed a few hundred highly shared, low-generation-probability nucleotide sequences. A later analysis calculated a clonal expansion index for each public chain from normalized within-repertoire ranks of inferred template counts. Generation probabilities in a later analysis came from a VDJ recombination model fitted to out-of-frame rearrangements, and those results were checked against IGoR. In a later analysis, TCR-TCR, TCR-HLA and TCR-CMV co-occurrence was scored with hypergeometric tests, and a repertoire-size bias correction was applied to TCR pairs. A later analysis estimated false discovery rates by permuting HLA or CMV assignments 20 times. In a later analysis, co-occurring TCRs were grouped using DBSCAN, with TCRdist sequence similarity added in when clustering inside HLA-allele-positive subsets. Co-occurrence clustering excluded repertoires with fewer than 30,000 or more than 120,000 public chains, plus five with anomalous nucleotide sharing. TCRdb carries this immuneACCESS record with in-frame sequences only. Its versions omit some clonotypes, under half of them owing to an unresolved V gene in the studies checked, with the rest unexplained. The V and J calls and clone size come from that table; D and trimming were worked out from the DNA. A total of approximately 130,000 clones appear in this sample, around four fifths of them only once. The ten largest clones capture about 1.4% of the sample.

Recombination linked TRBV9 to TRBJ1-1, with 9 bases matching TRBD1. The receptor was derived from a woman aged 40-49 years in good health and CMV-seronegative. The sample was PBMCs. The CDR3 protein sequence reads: CASSPGTGRAFF. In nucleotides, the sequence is TGTGCCAGCAGCCCGGGGACAGGGCGGGCTTTCTTT.